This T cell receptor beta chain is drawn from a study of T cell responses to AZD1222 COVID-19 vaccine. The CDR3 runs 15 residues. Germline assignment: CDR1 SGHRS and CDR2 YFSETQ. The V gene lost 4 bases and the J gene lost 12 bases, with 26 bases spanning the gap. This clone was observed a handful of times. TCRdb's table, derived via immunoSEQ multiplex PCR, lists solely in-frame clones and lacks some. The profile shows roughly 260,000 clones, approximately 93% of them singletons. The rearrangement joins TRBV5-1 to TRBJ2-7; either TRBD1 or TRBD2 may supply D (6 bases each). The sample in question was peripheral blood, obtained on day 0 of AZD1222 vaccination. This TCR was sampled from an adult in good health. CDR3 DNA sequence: TGCGCCAGCAGCCCGGAGGGACAAGGGATTTTAAAGCGGTACTTC. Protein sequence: CASSPEGQGILKRYF. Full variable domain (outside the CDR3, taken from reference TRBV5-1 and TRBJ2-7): KAGVTQTPRYLIKTRGQQVTLSCSPISGHRSVSWYQQTPGQGLQFLFEYFSETQRNKGNFPGRFSGRQFSNSRSEMNVSTLELGDSALYLCASSPEGQGILKRYFGPGTRLTVT.